This paragraph covers one T cell receptor (beta chain) sequence. The antigen is unknown. Quantitative 5'-RACE with molecular barcodes generated TCR beta libraries. TCRdb analysed the 5' RACE reads with MiXCR anew, one entry per CDR3 protein. In the table there are a few hundred thousand distinct CDR3 sequences, about 15% of which are singletons. This record comes from a study of CD8 T cells in ankylosing spondylitis. Study observations and caveats: Ankylosing spondylitis blood appeared to be characterized by a TCR beta motif of 7 to 9 highly homologous variants. From matched ankylosing spondylitis synovial fluid, disease-linked clones were reportedly recovered at significantly enriched levels.

This sequence originates from a male donor with ankylosing spondylitis. The sequenced sample consisted of blood, either unsorted or a sorted T cell fraction (not recorded which).

CDR3 sequence (DNA): TGTGCCAGCGGGCTCCATTCCTATAATTCACCCCTCCACTTT. Amino acid sequence: CASGLHSYNSPLHF. This chain links TRBV27 with TRBJ1-6; D gene uncertain. Per the germline V gene, CDR1 is MNHEY and CDR2 is SMNVEV (reference sequence). There are 14 residues in the CDR3. The V and J ends lost 8 bases and 1 base respectively, with 9 bases between them.